Listed here is a single TCR beta chain. Libraries were prepared by immunoSEQ multiplex PCR; TCRdb keeps only in-frame clonotypes and omits some of them. The table has 210,000 or so clones, approximately 86% seen once. The data are from a study of blood T cell repertoires in COVID-19. CDR3 length equals 13 residues. V lost 1 base, J lost 5 bases, and 6 bases lay in between. V and J are TRBV12-3 or TRBV12-4 and TRBJ2-1; D gene ambiguous. Sequenced input: peripheral blood. The receptor was isolated from a man aged 18-30 years with active or convalescent COVID-19. The CDR3 loop reads CASSLELHNEQFF. As DNA, the CDR3 is TGTGCCAGCAGTTTAGAACTGCACAATGAGCAGTTCTTC.